This T cell receptor beta chain was retrieved from a study of blood T cell repertoires in COVID-19. Everyone who took part was about 18 to 90 years old, and they came from 24 US areas. Cohorts were assigned according to the clinical history that participants reported. Two consecutive negative NP/OP PCR tests, clearance, or resolved symptoms defined Cohort 3 recovery. As originally analysed: Scientists estimated how many nucleated cells there were by amplifying reference gene primers. Assay: immunoSEQ multiplex PCR; the TCRdb copy retains only in-frame clones and omits some. V, J and clone size are those of that table, while D and trimming were read from the DNA. The sample consists of a few hundred thousand clones, about 90% of them appearing once. In its sample, this clone was seen once. This clonotype originated in a woman under 40 who had recovered from COVID-19. The sample taken for sequencing was PBMCs or T cells enriched from blood (not recorded which).

CDR3 in amino acids: CASRGLADTDTQYF. The CDR3 region has the DNA TGTGCCAGCAGGGGCCTAGCGGACACAGATACGCAGTATTTT. The rearrangement links TRBV27 to TRBJ2-3; 7 nucleotides align to TRBD2. The CDR3 runs 14 residues. V was pared by 6 bases and J by 2 bases, with 5 bases of the junction left unmatched. Germline values: CDR1 MNHEY, CDR2 SMNVEV (reference sequence).